The 23 T cell receptor beta chains given below trace back to one sample, sequenced in a study of T cell repertoires in cytomegalovirus infection. Their recognized antigens are unknown. TCRdb reanalysed the reads using MiXCR and keeps one entry per CDR3 protein. The table includes roughly 700,000 distinct CDR3 sequences, 30% to 35% detected once. Sequenced here: cultured PBMCs, sampled from culture after CMV antigen stimulation. The receptors originated from a human donor in good health (CMV status not recorded). Some clones in this sample may be carry-over from other donors' samples.

This chain connects TRBV2 to TRBJ2-7, with no clear D. V gave up 7 bases and J gave up 9 bases, with 19 bases separating them. This CDR3 is 13 amino acids long. The germline V gene encodes CDR1 SNHLY and CDR2 FYNNEI. CDR3 residues: CASTLHLVGRQYF. CDR3 nucleotides: TGTGCCAGCACTCTTCATCTGGTGGGCAGGCAGTACTTC.

There are many counts of this clonotype. V gene TRBV7-2 combines with J gene TRBJ2-2; 11 nucleotides agree with TRBD2. CDR3 length equals 17 residues. The V gene end was trimmed by 5 bases and the J gene end by 4 bases; junction bases not matched to a gene: 9. Germline values: CDR1 SGHTA, CDR2 FQGNSA. CDR3 region: CASSPLAGGPLTGELFF. CDR3 DNA: TGTGCCAGCAGCCCGCTAGCGGGGGGTCCGCTCACCGGGGAGCTGTTTTTT. The whole variable domain, remainder taken from reference TRBV7-2 and TRBJ2-2, is GAGVSQSPSNKVTEKGKDVELRCDPISGHTALYWYRQSLGQGLEFLIYFQGNSAPDKSGLPSDRFSAERTGGSVSTLTIQRTQQEDSAVYLCASSPLAGGPLTGELFFGEGSRLTVL.

The chain employs TRBV5-1 and TRBJ2-5; 8 bases map to TRBD1. With 4 bases clipped from V and 4 bases from J, the junction kept 6 bases outside the gene matches. The CDR3 contains 14 residues. In germline, CDR1 is SGHRS, CDR2 YFSETQ. CDR3 region: CASSLKTGVETQYF. The CDR3 DNA reads as TGCGCCAGCAGCCTGAAGACAGGGGTAGAGACCCAGTACTTC.

As to this clonotype: At one end, the junction sequence differs from germline, possibly due to a read error. V and J are TRBV7-2 and TRBJ2-2; 11 nucleotides line up with TRBD2. Germline V CDR1 and CDR2: SGHTA, FQGNSA. CDR3 length equals 19 residues. This CDR3 reads CASSSISGGLADYTEELFF. DNA for the CDR3: TGTGCCAGCAGCTCGATTAGTGGGGGACTAGCGGACTACACCGAGGAGCTGTTTTTT.

This chain joins TRBV6-5 and TRBJ1-1, with D possibly TRBD1 on 6 matching bases. Per the germline V gene, CDR1 is MNHEY and CDR2 is SVGAGI. This CDR3 comprises 14 residues. V was shortened by 5 bases and J by 3 bases, with 13 bases between the two germline ends. The CDR3 is CASSPARGYTEAFF. DNA of the CDR3: TGTGCCAGCAGTCCGGCCAGGGGCTACACTGAAGCTTTCTTT.

This clonotype came up a few times. The chain has TRBV12-3 or TRBV12-4 and TRBJ2-5; 8 nucleotides match TRBD1. The CDR3 has 13 amino acids. With 8 bases clipped from V and 1 base from J, the junction kept 3 bases outside the gene matches. CDR3: CASATGGQETQYF. The CDR3 coding sequence is TGTGCCAGCGCAACAGGGGGCCAAGAGACCCAGTACTTC.

This clonotype occurred once. V usage is TRBV27 and J usage is TRBJ1-1, with a weak D call TRBD1 (5 bases). Germline V lookup: CDR1 MNHEY, CDR2 SMNVEV (reference sequence). The CDR3 extends over 14 amino acids. V was clipped by 3 bases and J by 5 bases, with 13 bases between them. DNA for the CDR3: TGTGCCAGCAGTTTCCAGGGTCTCTTTACTGAAGCTTTCTTT. Its translation: CASSFQGLFTEAFF.

The V and J genes are TRBV19 and TRBJ1-1; D ambiguous. Germline CDR1 LNHDA, CDR2 SQIVND (reference sequence). The CDR3 has 10 amino acids. The V and J ends lost 9 bases and 1 base respectively, with 3 bases between them. The CDR3 region has the DNA TGTGCCAGGAAGAACACTGAAGCTTTCTTT. Encoded protein: CARKNTEAFF.

This clonotype was seen a handful of times. The CDR3 coding sequence is TGTGCCAGCAGCCGTAATGACAGGGCAGCTTTCTTT. This sequence encodes CASSRNDRAAFF. This rearrangement joins TRBV6-5 to TRBJ1-1; 7 bases agree with TRBD1. Losses at the gene ends were 6 bases for V and 10 bases for J; bases not matched to a gene: 8. CDR3 size: 12 residues. Germline V lookup: CDR1 MNHEY, CDR2 SVGAGI.

This clonotype was counted only a few times. This chain uses TRBV27 with TRBJ1-2; D is unresolved. The CDR3 extends over 12 amino acids. V lost 3 bases, J lost 3 bases, and 5 bases lay in between. CDR1 is MNHEY, CDR2 SMNVEV, per germline (reference sequence). CDR3 loop: CASSFLDYGYTF. The CDR3, as DNA: TGTGCCAGCAGTTTCCTAGACTATGGCTACACCTTC.

This clonotype was detected only a few times. The V call is TRBV10-3, the J call TRBJ2-5; the match to TRBD2 covers 7 bases. The J segment lost 5 bases and the V segment lost 0 bases, leaving 6 bases of the junction unmatched. This CDR3 spans 15 amino acids. Per the germline V gene, CDR1 is ENHRY and CDR2 is SYGVKD. In DNA form, the CDR3 reads TGTGCCATCAGTGAGTCGGTGGGAGGGCCGGAGACCCAGTACTTC. It translates to CAISESVGGPETQYF.

The rearrangement joins TRBV7-9 to TRBJ2-5, with 12 bases aligning to TRBD1. The CDR3 contains 19 residues. The germline gives CDR1 SEHNR, CDR2 FQNEAQ (reference sequence). Trimming took 5 bases from V and 5 from J; bases not matched to a gene: 18. CDR3 sequence: CASSPEGQTGTGGRETQYF. CDR3 DNA: TGTGCCAGCAGCCCGGAGGGGCAAACCGGGACAGGGGGCCGCGAGACCCAGTACTTC.

This clonotype has only a few counts. V is TRBV20-1 and J is TRBJ2-3, with D unresolved. Germline CDR1 DFQATT, CDR2 SNEGSKA (reference sequence). There are 14 residues in the CDR3. V lost 6 bases and J 6 bases, leaving 19 bases between the germline ends. CDR3 coding DNA: TGCAGTGCCCCAAGCGCACAGATTCTCGATACGCAGTATTTT. Its translation is CSAPSAQILDTQYF.

This clonotype was observed a handful of times. The CDR3 DNA follows: TGTGCCAGCTCACCACCGGATGGCGGGGGTGAAAAACTGTTTTTT. Protein sequence: CASSPPDGGGEKLFF. J is TRBJ1-4 and V is TRBV18; maybe TRBD1 (5 bases). The CDR3 has 15 residues. CDR1 KGHSH and CDR2 LQKENI come from the germline V gene. Deletions cut 0 bases from V and 7 bases from J, with 12 bases between.

The gene calls are TRBV4-1 and TRBJ1-1; possibly TRBD1 for D (5 bases). Trimming stripped 1 base from V and 12 bases from J, with 15 bases between. The CDR3 spans 13 residues. CDR1 is MGHRA and CDR2 is YSYEKL in the germline V gene. This CDR3 is CASSQVSGTTTFF. CDR3 coding DNA: TGCGCCAGCAGCCAAGTTTCTGGGACCACCACTTTCTTT.

This clonotype was picked up a small number of times. The CDR3 here is CASSSEDPVLYF. The CDR3 nucleotides are TGTGCCAGCAGCTCCGAGGACCCGGTCCTGTACTTC. The chain couples TRBV7-9 to TRBJ2-7; unclear D gene. The CDR3 covers 12 residues. Trimming removed 4 bases at V and 12 bases at J, with 16 bases between. Germline loops: CDR1 SEHNR, CDR2 FQNEAQ (reference sequence).

The chain has TRBV6-6 and TRBJ2-7; 9 bases agree with TRBD1. The CDR3 contains 16 residues. V lost 2 bases and J lost 5; bases outside the gene matches: 10. Looked up from germline, CDR1 is MNHNY and CDR2 is SVGAGI (reference sequence). The CDR3 protein is CASSYGDRGFVDEQYF. The CDR3 coding sequence is TGTGCCAGCAGTTACGGAGACAGGGGGTTTGTCGACGAGCAGTACTTC.

V gene TRBV11-2 combines with J gene TRBJ1-2; D gene unclear. The CDR3 consists of 12 residues. Germline CDR1 and CDR2: SGHAT and FQNNGV. The germline V and J ends were trimmed by 5 bases and 8 bases, with 12 bases remaining between them. The CDR3 here is CASSPTSLGYTF. The DNA for the CDR3 is TGTGCCAGCAGCCCGACCAGTTTAGGCTACACCTTC.

V and J are TRBV28 and TRBJ2-5; D is unresolved. V was shortened by 5 bases and J by 2 bases, with 12 bases between the two germline ends. There are 14 residues in the CDR3. Germline CDR1 is MDHEN and CDR2 is SYDVKM. The CDR3 coding sequence is TGTGCCAGCAGTCGGTTGGTTGGTCAAGAGACCCAGTACTTC. Translated, it gives CASSRLVGQETQYF.

The V and J genes are TRBV18 and TRBJ1-4, with D tentatively TRBD1 (5 bases). CDR1 is KGHSH, CDR2 LQKENI, per germline. The CDR3 sequence is 15 residues long. Trimming took off 3 bases at V and 8 bases at J, with 16 bases between the two ends. This chain's CDR3 is CASSPRPGTGEKLFF. CDR3 bases: TGTGCCAGCTCACCCCGGCCCGGGACGGGAGAAAAACTGTTTTTT. The full variable domain, rest sourced from reference TRBV18 and TRBJ1-4, is NAGVMQNPRHLVRRRGQEARLRCSPMKGHSHVYWYRQLPEEGLKFMVYLQKENIIDESGMPKERFSAEFPKEGPSILRIQQVVRGDSAAYFCASSPRPGTGEKLFFGSGTQLSVL.

The chain combines TRBV29-1 with TRBJ2-1; D call uncertain. Trimming shortened V by 8 bases and J by 9 bases, and 14 bases separated the two germline ends. In germline, CDR1 is SQVTM, CDR2 ANQGSEA. The CDR3 totals 11 residues. The CDR3, as DNA: TGCAGCTCCCAGAGAGGAATTGAGCAGTTCTTC. Residues: CSSQRGIEQFF.

This clonotype has only a few counts. The chain joins TRBV20-1 to TRBJ2-1, with D tentatively TRBD1 (7 bases). Trimming took off 1 base at V and 4 bases at J, with 14 bases between the two ends. The CDR3 loop spans 15 amino acids. The germline V gene encodes CDR1 DFQATT and CDR2 SNEGSKA (reference sequence). In DNA, the CDR3 is TGCAGTGCTAGAGCCTTGGAGGGGGCGTACAATGAGCAGTTCTTC. This encodes CSARALEGAYNEQFF.

The table lists this clonotype with a few counts. This chain uses TRBV5-5 with TRBJ2-7, with 9 bases fitting TRBD1. Germline V gene data show CDR1 as SGHKS and CDR2 as YYEKEE (reference sequence). The CDR3 consists of 18 residues. V shed 4 bases and J 6 bases; nucleotides not matched to a gene: 20. CDR3 DNA: TGTGCCAGCAGCCGGAACCCAACATGGGGGACAGGGCTCGTCGAGCAGTACTTC. It translates to CASSRNPTWGTGLVEQYF.